This is a list of T cell receptor beta chains from one sample in a study of T cells in Graves' hyperthyroidism and ophthalmopathy. Each CDR3 protein gets one entry after TCRdb re-called the multiplex PCR reads with MiXCR. The sample consists of 500,000 to 600,000 distinct CDR3 sequences, around 50% of them appearing once. The sequenced sample was peripheral blood or thyroid tissue (not recorded which). The receptors derive from an adult woman with Graves' disease, either hyperthyroidism or ophthalmopathy (not recorded which). Each CDR3 is given with its conserved first and last residue. The D gene is left open where the match is weak. Size is stated for part of the rows, as once, few or many counts, or as a class when the clone is expanded.

d_gene: -; v_gene: TRBV29-1; len: 11; j_gene: TRBJ1-1; abundance: many; CDR3nt: TGCAGCGTTACCCAGAACACTGAAGCTTTCTTT; CDR3aa: CSVTQNTEAFF
d_gene: -; v_gene: TRBV10-3; len: 11; j_gene: TRBJ2-7; abundance: few; CDR3nt: TGTGCCATCAGTGCGGGGCACGAGCAGTACTTC; CDR3aa: CAISAGHEQYF
d_gene: -; v_gene: TRBV9; len: 13; j_gene: TRBJ1-2; abundance: -; CDR3nt: TGTGCCGCCATAGCGGATCGGGGCTATGGCTACACCTTC; CDR3aa: CAAIADRGYGYTF
d_gene: -; v_gene: TRBV10-3; len: 13; j_gene: TRBJ2-1; abundance: -; CDR3nt: TGTGCCATCAGTGAGTCCCCAGAAAATGAGCAGTTCTTC; CDR3aa: CAISESPENEQFF
d_gene: -; v_gene: TRBV7-9; len: 14; j_gene: TRBJ2-7; abundance: few; CDR3nt: TGTGCCAGCAGCGTCACAGGACAGTTGAACGAGCAGTACTTC; CDR3aa: CASSVTGQLNEQYF
d_gene: TRBD1; v_gene: TRBV19; len: 14; j_gene: TRBJ1-6; abundance: few; CDR3nt: TGTGCCAGTAGTGACAGGGGAAGAGATTCACCCCTCCACTTT; CDR3aa: CASSDRGRDSPLHF
d_gene: -; v_gene: TRBV7-9; len: 17; j_gene: TRBJ2-5; abundance: -; CDR3nt: TGTGCCAGCAGCAATAGTCCACGACTAGGACAGCAAGAGACCCAGTACTTC; CDR3aa: CASSNSPRLGQQETQYF
d_gene: -; v_gene: TRBV20-1; len: 15; j_gene: TRBJ2-7; abundance: -; CDR3nt: TGCAGTGCCACGGCGGGTCAGACGAAGCTCTACGAGCAGTACTTC; CDR3aa: CSATAGQTKLYEQYF
d_gene: TRBD1; v_gene: TRBV4-2; len: 17; j_gene: TRBJ1-4; abundance: -; CDR3nt: TGTGCCAGCAGCAGAAGGACAGGGGGTTCAACTAATGAAAAACTGTTTTTT; CDR3aa: CASSRRTGGSTNEKLFF
d_gene: TRBD2; v_gene: TRBV2; len: 17; j_gene: TRBJ2-2; abundance: -; CDR3nt: TGTGCCAGCATCCTACGGACTAGCGGGAGGTTCACCGGGGAGCTGTTTTTT; CDR3aa: CASILRTSGRFTGELFF
d_gene: -; v_gene: TRBV10-3; len: 14; j_gene: TRBJ1-1; abundance: once; CDR3nt: TGTGCCATCAGTGACAGGGGAGGAAGCACTGAAGCTTTCTTT; CDR3aa: CAISDRGGSTEAFF
d_gene: -; v_gene: TRBV25-1; len: 14; j_gene: TRBJ1-1; abundance: once; CDR3nt: TGTGCCAGCAGTGCTAGATTTGGTAACACTGAAACTTTCTTT; CDR3aa: CASSARFGNTETFF
d_gene: -; v_gene: TRBV7-9; len: 14; j_gene: TRBJ2-7; abundance: -; CDR3nt: TGTGCCAGCAGCTTAGACGGGCAATCCTACGAGCAGTACTTC; CDR3aa: CASSLDGQSYEQYF
d_gene: TRBD1; v_gene: TRBV5-1; len: 15; j_gene: TRBJ2-7; abundance: -; CDR3nt: TGCGCCAGCAGCTTCGGGACAGGGGGACCCTACGAGCAGTACTTC; CDR3aa: CASSFGTGGPYEQYF
d_gene: TRBD2; v_gene: TRBV6-2/TRBV6-3; len: 14; j_gene: TRBJ2-7; abundance: many; CDR3nt: TGTGCCAGCAGTAACCCGGGACTAGCGGCCCAGCAGTACTTC; CDR3aa: CASSNPGLAAQQYF
d_gene: TRBD2; v_gene: TRBV7-9; len: 13; j_gene: TRBJ2-1; abundance: -; CDR3nt: TGTGCCACCAGCCGTAGCGGGAGCGATGAGCAGTTCTTC; CDR3aa: CATSRSGSDEQFF
d_gene: TRBD1; v_gene: TRBV19; len: 15; j_gene: TRBJ1-1; abundance: -; CDR3nt: TGTGCCAGCAGCTGGAGACAGGGGGCATCCACTGAAGCTTTCTTT; CDR3aa: CASSWRQGASTEAFF
d_gene: -; v_gene: TRBV7-2; len: 17; j_gene: TRBJ1-5; abundance: few; CDR3nt: TGTGCCAGCAGCCTGTGGGGAGCGGTTTCGGGCAATCAGCCCCAGCATTTT; CDR3aa: CASSLWGAVSGNQPQHF
d_gene: -; v_gene: TRBV7-8; len: 14; j_gene: TRBJ2-7; abundance: -; CDR3nt: TGTGCCAGCAGCTGGGCTACTCTTACCTACGAGCAGTACTTC; CDR3aa: CASSWATLTYEQYF
d_gene: TRBD1; v_gene: TRBV6-1; len: 15; j_gene: TRBJ2-5; abundance: many; CDR3nt: TGTGCCAGCAGCCTGACAGGGGGATACCAAGAGACCCAGTACTTC; CDR3aa: CASSLTGGYQETQYF
d_gene: TRBD1; v_gene: TRBV19; len: 16; j_gene: TRBJ1-1; abundance: -; CDR3nt: TGTGCCAGTAGTCCCGGACAGGCGGGGATGAACACTGAAGCTTTCTTT; CDR3aa: CASSPGQAGMNTEAFF
d_gene: -; v_gene: TRBV25-1; len: 13; j_gene: TRBJ1-2; abundance: -; CDR3nt: TGTGCCAGCAGTGAGCCCGGGGTTAGTGGCCACACCTTC; CDR3aa: CASSEPGVSGHTF
d_gene: -; v_gene: TRBV12-3/TRBV12-4; len: 14; j_gene: TRBJ1-6; abundance: -; CDR3nt: TGTGCCAGCTTAATCGGGGGTAGGGGTTCACCCCTCCACTTT; CDR3aa: CASLIGGRGSPLHF
d_gene: -; v_gene: TRBV29-1; len: 13; j_gene: TRBJ1-3; abundance: many; CDR3nt: TGCAGCGTTCCGGGGCTTTCTGGAAACACCATATATTTT; CDR3aa: CSVPGLSGNTIYF
d_gene: -; v_gene: TRBV19; len: 10; j_gene: TRBJ1-1; abundance: -; CDR3nt: TGTGCCAGTAGTATTTGGTGGGCTTTCTTT; CDR3aa: CASSIWWAFF
d_gene: -; v_gene: TRBV7-3; len: 13; j_gene: TRBJ2-7; abundance: once; CDR3nt: TGTGCCAGCAGCTTGGGGGCAGTGATCGAGCAGTACTTC; CDR3aa: CASSLGAVIEQYF
d_gene: TRBD1; v_gene: TRBV7-2; len: 14; j_gene: TRBJ1-5; abundance: -; CDR3nt: TGTGCCAGCAACGGACAGGGGGCATCCCAGCCCCAGCATTTT; CDR3aa: CASNGQGASQPQHF
d_gene: -; v_gene: TRBV20-1; len: 14; j_gene: TRBJ2-5; abundance: few; CDR3nt: TGCAGTGCTCCGAGACAATCTGGGGGAGAGACCCAGTACTTC; CDR3aa: CSAPRQSGGETQYF
d_gene: -; v_gene: TRBV7-2; len: 13; j_gene: TRBJ2-7; abundance: -; CDR3nt: TGTGCCAGTAGTGTCGAAGCGAGTTACGAGCAGTACTTC; CDR3aa: CASSVEASYEQYF
d_gene: -; v_gene: TRBV9; len: 15; j_gene: TRBJ2-6; abundance: -; CDR3nt: TGTGCCAGCAGCGTAAATATGGCTGGGGCCAACGTCCTGACTTTC; CDR3aa: CASSVNMAGANVLTF
d_gene: -; v_gene: TRBV19; len: 13; j_gene: TRBJ2-7; abundance: once; CDR3nt: TGTGCCAGCAGTTCGACCAGCTTCTACGAGCAGTACTTC; CDR3aa: CASSSTSFYEQYF
d_gene: -; v_gene: TRBV6-5; len: 12; j_gene: TRBJ2-7; abundance: many; CDR3nt: TGTGCCAGCAGTACTCAGGGGCGCGAGCAGTACTTC; CDR3aa: CASSTQGREQYF
d_gene: -; v_gene: TRBV29-1; len: 13; j_gene: TRBJ2-6; abundance: -; CDR3nt: TGCAGCGTGGAAGCAGGGGTACCCAACGTCCTGACTTTC; CDR3aa: CSVEAGVPNVLTF